This entry is about one T cell receptor (beta chain). The clone's antigen remains unknown. Base qualities are not provided; no much larger clone lies one nucleotide away. This sample is part of a study of control samples from healthy donors and cancer patients (TCRdb year 2020). V and J are trimmed by 2 bases and 2 bases, and the gene matches miss 3 bases of the junction. There are 15 amino acids in the CDR3, from cysteine to phenylalanine inclusive. Left in the record is the CDR3 DNA by itself, 45 bases read in frame from the first base. According to the germline V gene, CDR1 reads MNHEY and CDR2 reads SVGEGT. To prepare the library, the immunoSEQ multiplex PCR assay was applied. The table was pulled from immuneACCESS by TCRdb, which kept in-frame rearrangements only. Such tables lose some clones; where checked, under half of the loss comes from unresolved V genes, and the rest has no known cause. This sample has around 94,000 clones in its table, and roughly 93% of those were observed once. The ten largest make up approximately 1.5% of the sample.

The source of this sequence is a woman in her twenties or thirties in good health. The chain couples TRBV6-2 or TRBV6-3 to TRBJ2-1, and 7 junction bases match TRBD2. Sequencing was performed on blood. The nucleotide sequence is given as TGTGCCAGCAGTTACGCGGGAGAAGCCTACAATGAGCAGTTCTTC. Its product reads: CASSYAGEAYNEQFF.